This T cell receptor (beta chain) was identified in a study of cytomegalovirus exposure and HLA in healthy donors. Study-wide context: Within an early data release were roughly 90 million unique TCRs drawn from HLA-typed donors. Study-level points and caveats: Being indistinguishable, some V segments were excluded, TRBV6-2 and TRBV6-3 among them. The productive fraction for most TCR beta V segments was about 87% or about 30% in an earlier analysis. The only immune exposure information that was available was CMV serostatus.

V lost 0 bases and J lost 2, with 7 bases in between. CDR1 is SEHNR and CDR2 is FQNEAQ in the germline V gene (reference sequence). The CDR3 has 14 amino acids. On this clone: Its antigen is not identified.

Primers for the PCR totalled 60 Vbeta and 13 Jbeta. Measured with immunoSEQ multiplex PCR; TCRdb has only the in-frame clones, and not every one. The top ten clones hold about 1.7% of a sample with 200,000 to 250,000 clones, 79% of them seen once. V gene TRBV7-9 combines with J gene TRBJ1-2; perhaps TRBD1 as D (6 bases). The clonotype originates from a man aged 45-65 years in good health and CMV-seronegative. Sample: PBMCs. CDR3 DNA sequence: TGTGCCAGCAGCTTAGCGGACAGCAACTATGGCTACACCTTC. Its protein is CASSLADSNYGYTF. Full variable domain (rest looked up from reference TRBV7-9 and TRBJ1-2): DTGVSQNPRHKITKRGQNVTFRCDPISEHNRLYWYRQTLGQGPEFLTYFQNEAQLEKSRLLSDRFSAERPKGSFSTLEIQRTEQGDSAMYLCASSLADSNYGYTFGSGTRLTVV.